These 4 T cell receptor beta chains were all obtained from the same sample, sequenced in a study of CD8 T cells in ankylosing spondylitis. TCRdb itself ran the 5' RACE reads through MiXCR, one entry per CDR3 protein. The repertoire holds 130,000 to 150,000 distinct CDR3 sequences, with 8% to 9% as singletons. Sequenced sample: synovial fluid, either unsorted or a sorted T cell fraction (not recorded which). Receptors were obtained from a male donor with ankylosing spondylitis.

This clonotype was detected many times. The chain employs TRBV10-3 and TRBJ1-2, with D unclear. Trimming shortened V by 5 bases and J by 6 bases, and 16 bases separated the two germline ends. This CDR3 has 14 amino acids. Germline CDR1 ENHRY, CDR2 SYGVKD. The CDR3 region has the DNA TGTGCCATCAGTCAAGCCAGCTTTCGAGATGGCTACACCTTC. Translating gives CAISQASFRDGYTF.

This chain joins TRBV9 and TRBJ1-6; 11 bases line up with TRBD1. The germline gives CDR1 SGDLS, CDR2 YYNGEE. The CDR3 extends over 16 amino acids. The junction had 6 bases not matched to a gene; V was cut back by 1 base and J by 9 bases. CDR3 bases: TGTGCCAGCAGCGTATGGGCCGGACAGGGGGCTTCACCCCTCCACTTT. Protein product: CASSVWAGQGASPLHF.

At least ten counts were recorded for this clonotype. The chain recombines TRBV27 with TRBJ2-7; 9 bases fit TRBD1. After removal of 5 bases from V and 3 bases from J, the junction contained 8 bases not matched to a gene. CDR3 size: 15 residues. Germline CDR1 MNHEY, CDR2 SMNVEV (reference sequence). The CDR3 loop reads CASSPKGTGSYEQYF. DNA for the CDR3: TGTGCCAGCAGTCCGAAAGGGACAGGGAGCTACGAGCAGTACTTC.

The chain couples TRBV28 to TRBJ2-1; D unresolved. This CDR3 region has 15 residues. Germline values: CDR1 MDHEN, CDR2 SYDVKM. Trimming shortened V by 1 base and J by 0 bases, and 7 bases separated the two germline ends. In nucleotides, the CDR3 is TGTGCCAGCAGTTTATTACGGAGCTCCTACAATGAGCAGTTCTTC. This sequence encodes CASSLLRSSYNEQFF.